Below, 10 T cell receptor beta chains from the same sample are listed, as sequenced in a study of T cell repertoires in cytomegalovirus infection. MiXCR, run by TCRdb on the reads, gives a single entry per CDR3 protein. This table has over 300,000 distinct CDR3 sequences, roughly a sixth appearing once. The sample comprised PBMCs. The receptor source for this set is a human donor in good health (CMV status not recorded). Some clones in this sample may be carry-over from other donors' samples.

This clonotype was counted many times. The rearrangement joins TRBV7-2 to TRBJ1-1; D not certain. Germline CDR1 is SGHTA and CDR2 is FQGNSA. CDR3 length: 15 residues. V lost 2 bases, J lost 1 base, and 11 bases lay in between. CDR3 coding DNA: TGTGCCAGCAGCTTAATCGGCACGGCGAACACTGAAGCTTTCTTT. Its translation: CASSLIGTANTEAFF.

In this sample, this clonotype turned up many times. J is TRBJ1-5 and V is TRBV12-3 or TRBV12-4; TRBD1 might be the D (5 bases). With 7 bases removed from V and 7 bases from J, the gap between germline ends came to 17 bases. This CDR3 region has 14 residues. This CDR3 is CASTVAGEEQPQHF. CDR3 bases: TGTGCCAGCACCGTAGCGGGGGAGGAGCAGCCCCAGCATTTT.

The J gene is TRBJ1-5, the V gene TRBV6-5, with 7 bases identical to TRBD1. This CDR3 is 14 amino acids long. The germline V gene encodes CDR1 MNHEY and CDR2 SVGAGI. The V gene end was trimmed by 5 bases and the J gene end by 7 bases; junction bases not matched to a gene: 8. The chain's CDR3 is CASSGYRGEQPQHF. The CDR3 DNA reads TGTGCCAGCAGTGGCTACAGGGGAGAGCAGCCCCAGCATTTT.

The chain links TRBV20-1 to TRBJ2-3; 8 nucleotides agree with TRBD1. CDR1 is DFQATT and CDR2 is SNEGSKA in the germline V gene (reference sequence). CDR3 length: 14 residues. Trimming took 2 bases from V and 2 from J; bases not matched to a gene: 3. CDR3 loop: CSARRTGNTDTQYF. For the CDR3, the DNA is TGCAGTGCTAGAAGGACAGGGAACACAGATACGCAGTATTTT.

The table lists this clonotype with many counts. V usage is TRBV15 and J usage is TRBJ2-3; 10 bases map to TRBD2. The V segment lost 0 bases and the J segment 3 bases; nucleotides outside the gene matches: 9. Germline V gives CDR1 LNHNV, CDR2 YYDKDF (reference sequence). The CDR3 is 18 amino acids. The CDR3 spells CATSRDRWTSGVTDTQYF. CDR3 coding DNA: TGTGCCACCAGCAGAGATAGGTGGACTAGCGGCGTGACAGATACGCAGTATTTT.

This clonotype was counted many times. The chain links TRBV7-2 to TRBJ2-3, with 8 bases that match TRBD2. The V gene's germline CDR1 is SGHTA and CDR2 FQGNSA. The CDR3 spans 16 residues. Trimming took 5 bases from V and 1 from J; bases not matched to a gene: 8. The CDR3 region is CASSRGGGGGTDTQYF. The CDR3 nucleotides are TGTGCCAGCAGCCGGGGGGGGGGAGGGGGCACAGATACGCAGTATTTT.

The chain uses TRBV18 and TRBJ1-6; D call uncertain. Trimming removed 5 bases at V and 3 bases at J, with 26 bases between. The CDR3 extends over 20 amino acids. Germline assignment: CDR1 KGHSH and CDR2 LQKENI. The CDR3, as DNA: TGTGCCAGCTCAAACTTCTTACTCCGGGCCTCTCCGGACTATAATTCACCCCTCCACTTT. Residues: CASSNFLLRASPDYNSPLHF.

This CDR3 reads CASSFGQAWRETQYF. The CDR3 DNA reads TGTGCCAGCAGCTTCGGACAAGCATGGCGGGAGACCCAGTACTTC. The chain links TRBV11-2 to TRBJ2-5; TRBD1 might be the D (5 bases). The CDR3 totals 15 residues. V lost 3 bases and J 5 bases, leaving 16 bases between the germline ends. Germline CDR1 and CDR2: SGHAT and FQNNGV. The full variable domain, with the rest looked up from reference TRBV11-2 and TRBJ2-5, is EAGVAQSPRYKIIEKRQSVAFWCNPISGHATLYWYQQILGQGPKLLIQFQNNGVVDDSQLPKDRFSAERLKGVDSTLKIQPAKLEDSAVYLCASSFGQAWRETQYFGPGTRLLVL.

The sample holds one count of this clonotype. Possible read error: a much larger clone is one base away. This chain joins TRBV12-3 or TRBV12-4 and TRBJ2-5; D is perhaps TRBD2 (7 bases). This CDR3 contains 15 residues. The CDR3 loop reads CASSSATGGAETLYF. Here the CDR3 DNA reads TGTGCCAGCAGTTCGGCAACGGGGGGCGCTGAGACCCTGTACTTC.

The chain has TRBV6-5 and TRBJ2-2; 9 nucleotides align to TRBD1. V was clipped by 6 bases and J by 4 bases; unmatched bases: 12. Germline assignment: CDR1 MNHEY and CDR2 SVGAGI. The CDR3 is made up of 17 amino acids. CDR3 region: CASSPFAGQGRTGELFF. Written as DNA, the CDR3 is TGTGCCAGCAGCCCATTTGCCGGACAGGGGCGCACCGGGGAGCTGTTTTTT.